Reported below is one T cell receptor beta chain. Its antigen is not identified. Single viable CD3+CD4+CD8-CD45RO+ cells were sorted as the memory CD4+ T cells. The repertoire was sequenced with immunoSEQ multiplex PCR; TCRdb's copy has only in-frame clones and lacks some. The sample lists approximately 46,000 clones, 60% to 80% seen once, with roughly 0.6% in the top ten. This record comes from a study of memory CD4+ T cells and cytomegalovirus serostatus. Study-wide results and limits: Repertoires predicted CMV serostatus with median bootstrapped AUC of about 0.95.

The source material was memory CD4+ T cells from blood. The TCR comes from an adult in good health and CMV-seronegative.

This CDR3 is CASVSGTDNTEAFF. For the CDR3, the DNA is TGTGCCAGTGTTTCCGGGACAGATAACACTGAAGCTTTCTTT. This chain joins TRBV6-5 and TRBJ1-1; 7 bases fit TRBD1. Germline values: CDR1 MNHEY, CDR2 SVGAGI. J was trimmed by 2 bases and V by 9 bases; bases with no gene match: 9. The CDR3 consists of 14 residues.